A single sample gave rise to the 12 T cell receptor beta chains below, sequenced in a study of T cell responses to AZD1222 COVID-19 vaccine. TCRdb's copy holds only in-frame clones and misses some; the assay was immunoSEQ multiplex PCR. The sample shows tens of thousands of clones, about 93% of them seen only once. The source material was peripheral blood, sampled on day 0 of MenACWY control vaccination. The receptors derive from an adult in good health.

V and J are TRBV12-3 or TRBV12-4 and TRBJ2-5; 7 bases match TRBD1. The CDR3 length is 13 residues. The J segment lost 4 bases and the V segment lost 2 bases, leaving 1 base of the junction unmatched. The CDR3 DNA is TGTGCCAGCAGTTTAAGGGGGCGAGAGACCCAGTACTTC. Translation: CASSLRGRETQYF.

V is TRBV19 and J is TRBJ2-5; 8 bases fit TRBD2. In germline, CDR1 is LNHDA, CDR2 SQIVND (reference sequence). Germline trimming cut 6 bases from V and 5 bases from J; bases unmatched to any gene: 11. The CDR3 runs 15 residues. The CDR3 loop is CASSTLEAGDETQYF. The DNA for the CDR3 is TGTGCCAGTAGCACATTAGAAGCGGGAGATGAGACCCAGTACTTC.

The CDR3 DNA sequence: TGTGCCAGCAGCTTAGGAGGATCTACCTCTGGAAACACCATATATTTT. Its translation is CASSLGGSTSGNTIYF. This chain uses TRBV11-3 with TRBJ1-3; D is uncertain. V was shortened by 1 base and J by 0 bases, with 10 bases between the two germline ends. Looked up from germline, CDR1 is SGHNT and CDR2 is YENEEA. The CDR3 covers 16 residues.

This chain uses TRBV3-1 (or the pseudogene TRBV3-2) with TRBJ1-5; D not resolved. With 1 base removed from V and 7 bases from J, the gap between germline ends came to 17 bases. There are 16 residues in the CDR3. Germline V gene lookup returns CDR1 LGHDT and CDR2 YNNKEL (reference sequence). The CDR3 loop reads CASSQGRGRIEQPQHF. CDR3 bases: TGTGCCAGCAGCCAAGGCCGAGGACGGATTGAACAGCCCCAGCATTTT.

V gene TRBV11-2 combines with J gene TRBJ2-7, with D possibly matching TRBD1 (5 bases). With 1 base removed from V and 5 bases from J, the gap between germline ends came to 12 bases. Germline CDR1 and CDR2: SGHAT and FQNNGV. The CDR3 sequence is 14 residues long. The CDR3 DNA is TGTGCCAGCAGCTTAGGCCAGGGAAAGGACGAGCAGTACTTC. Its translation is CASSLGQGKDEQYF.

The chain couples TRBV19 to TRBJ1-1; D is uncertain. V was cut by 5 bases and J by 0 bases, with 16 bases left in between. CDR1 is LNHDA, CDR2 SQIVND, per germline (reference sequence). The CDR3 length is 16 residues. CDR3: CASSSSTGSMNTEAFF. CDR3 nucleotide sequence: TGTGCCAGTAGTTCCTCGACCGGATCCATGAACACTGAAGCTTTCTTT.

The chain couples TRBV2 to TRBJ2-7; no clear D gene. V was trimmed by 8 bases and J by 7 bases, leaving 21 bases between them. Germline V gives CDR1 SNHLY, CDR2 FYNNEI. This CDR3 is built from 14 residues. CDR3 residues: CASRQGWTAREQYF. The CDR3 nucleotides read TGTGCCAGCCGTCAAGGGTGGACGGCGAGGGAGCAGTACTTC.

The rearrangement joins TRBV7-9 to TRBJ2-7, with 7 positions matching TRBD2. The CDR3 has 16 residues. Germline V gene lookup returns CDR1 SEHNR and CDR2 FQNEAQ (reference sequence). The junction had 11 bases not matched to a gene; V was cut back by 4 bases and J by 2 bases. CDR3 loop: CASSSLGASGAYEQYF. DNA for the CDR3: TGTGCCAGCAGCTCTCTCGGGGCTAGCGGAGCCTACGAGCAGTACTTC.

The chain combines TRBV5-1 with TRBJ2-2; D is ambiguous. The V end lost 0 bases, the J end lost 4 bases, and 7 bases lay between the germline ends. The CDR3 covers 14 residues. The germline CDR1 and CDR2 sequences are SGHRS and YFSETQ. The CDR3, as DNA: TGCGCCAGCAGCTTGGTTCCGGGCACCGGGGAGCTGTTTTTT. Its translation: CASSLVPGTGELFF.

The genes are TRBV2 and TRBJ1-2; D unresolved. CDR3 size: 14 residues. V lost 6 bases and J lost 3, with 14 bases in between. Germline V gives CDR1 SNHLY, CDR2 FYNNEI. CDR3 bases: TGTGCCAGCAGCGACCGACGGACGCACTATGGCTACACCTTC. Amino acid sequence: CASSDRRTHYGYTF.

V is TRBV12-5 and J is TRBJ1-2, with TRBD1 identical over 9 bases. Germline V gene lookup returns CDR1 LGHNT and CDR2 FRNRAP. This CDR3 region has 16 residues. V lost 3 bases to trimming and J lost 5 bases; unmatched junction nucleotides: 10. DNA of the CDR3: TGTGCTAGTGGTTTAAACACAACGGACAGGGGATATGGCTACACCTTC. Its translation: CASGLNTTDRGYGYTF.

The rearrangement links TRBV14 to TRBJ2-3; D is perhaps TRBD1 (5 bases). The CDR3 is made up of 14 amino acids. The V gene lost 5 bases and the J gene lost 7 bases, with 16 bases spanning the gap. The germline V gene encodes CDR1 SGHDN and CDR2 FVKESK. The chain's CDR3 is CASSSRVSRNTQYF. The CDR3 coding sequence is TGTGCCAGCAGCTCCAGGGTAAGCCGGAATACGCAGTATTTT. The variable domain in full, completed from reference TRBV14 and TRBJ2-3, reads EAGVTQFPSHSVIEKGQTVTLRCDPISGHDNLYWYRRVMGKEIKFLLHFVKESKQDESGMPNNRFLAERTGGTYSTLKVQPAELEDSGVYFCASSSRVSRNTQYFGPGTRLTVL.